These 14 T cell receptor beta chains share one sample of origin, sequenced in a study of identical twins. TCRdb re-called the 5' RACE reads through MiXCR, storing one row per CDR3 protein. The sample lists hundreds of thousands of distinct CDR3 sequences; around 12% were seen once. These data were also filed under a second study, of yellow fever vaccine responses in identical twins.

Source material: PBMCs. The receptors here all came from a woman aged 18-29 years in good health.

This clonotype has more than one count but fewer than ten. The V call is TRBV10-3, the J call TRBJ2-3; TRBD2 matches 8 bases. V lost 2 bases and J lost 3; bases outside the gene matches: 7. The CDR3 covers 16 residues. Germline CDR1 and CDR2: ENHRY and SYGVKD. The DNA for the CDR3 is TGTGCCATCAGTGAGAATGGAGCGGGAGCAACAGATACGCAGTATTTT. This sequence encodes CAISENGAGATDTQYF.

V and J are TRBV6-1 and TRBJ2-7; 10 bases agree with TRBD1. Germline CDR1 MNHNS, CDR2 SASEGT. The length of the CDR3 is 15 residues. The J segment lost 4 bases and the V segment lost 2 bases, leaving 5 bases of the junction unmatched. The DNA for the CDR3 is TGTGCCAGCAGTGAACGGGACAGGGGAATTTACGAGCAGTACGTC. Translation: CASSERDRGIYEQYV.

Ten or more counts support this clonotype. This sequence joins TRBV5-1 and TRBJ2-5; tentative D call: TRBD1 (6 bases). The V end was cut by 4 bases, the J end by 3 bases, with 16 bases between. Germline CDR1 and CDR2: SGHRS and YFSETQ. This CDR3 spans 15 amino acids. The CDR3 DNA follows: TGCGCCAGCAGCCCAAGGGGACAACTAAAAGAGACCCAGTACTTC. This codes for CASSPRGQLKETQYF.

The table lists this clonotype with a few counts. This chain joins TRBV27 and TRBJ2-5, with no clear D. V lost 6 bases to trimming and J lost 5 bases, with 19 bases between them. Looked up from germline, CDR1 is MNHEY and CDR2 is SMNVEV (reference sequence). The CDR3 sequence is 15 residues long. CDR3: CASSTRMRPDETQYF. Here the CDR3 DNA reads TGTGCCAGCAGCACCAGAATGCGGCCGGATGAGACCCAGTACTTC.

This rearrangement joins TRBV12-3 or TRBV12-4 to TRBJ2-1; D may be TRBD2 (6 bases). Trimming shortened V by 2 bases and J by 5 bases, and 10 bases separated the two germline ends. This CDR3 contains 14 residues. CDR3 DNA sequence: TGTGCCAGCAGTTTAACGGGACTCGACAATGAGCAGTTCTTC. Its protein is CASSLTGLDNEQFF.

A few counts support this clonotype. The CDR3 region is CSAISGTQETQYF. DNA for the CDR3: TGCAGTGCCATTAGCGGGACCCAAGAGACCCAGTACTTC. The J gene is TRBJ2-5, the V gene TRBV20-1; TRBD2 matches at 8 bases. V shed 6 bases and J 1 base; nucleotides not matched to a gene: 4. This CDR3 spans 13 amino acids. Per the germline V gene, CDR1 is DFQATT and CDR2 is SNEGSKA (reference sequence).

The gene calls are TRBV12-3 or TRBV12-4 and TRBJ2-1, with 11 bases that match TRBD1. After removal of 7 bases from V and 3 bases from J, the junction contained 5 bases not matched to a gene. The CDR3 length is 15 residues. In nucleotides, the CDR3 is TGTGCCAGCACCAGGACAGGGGGCTTCTACAATGAGCAGTTCTTC. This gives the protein CASTRTGGFYNEQFF.

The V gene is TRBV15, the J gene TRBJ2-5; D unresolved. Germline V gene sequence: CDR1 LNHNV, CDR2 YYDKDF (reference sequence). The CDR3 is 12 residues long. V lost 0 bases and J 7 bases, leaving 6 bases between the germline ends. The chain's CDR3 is CATSRESGTQYF. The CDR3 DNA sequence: TGTGCCACCAGCAGAGAGTCAGGGACCCAGTACTTC.

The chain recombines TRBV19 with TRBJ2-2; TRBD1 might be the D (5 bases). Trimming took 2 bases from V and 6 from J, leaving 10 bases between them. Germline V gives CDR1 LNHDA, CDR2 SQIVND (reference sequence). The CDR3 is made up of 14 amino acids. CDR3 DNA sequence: TGTGCCAGTAGTATAACGACAGCATCCGGGGAGCTGTTTTTT. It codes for CASSITTASGELFF.

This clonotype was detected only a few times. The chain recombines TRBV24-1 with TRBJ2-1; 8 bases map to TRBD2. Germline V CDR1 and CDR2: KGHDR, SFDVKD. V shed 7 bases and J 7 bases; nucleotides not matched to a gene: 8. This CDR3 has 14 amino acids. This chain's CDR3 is CATRTAGGVNEQFF. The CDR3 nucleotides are TGTGCCACCAGGACGGCGGGAGGTGTAAATGAGCAGTTCTTC.

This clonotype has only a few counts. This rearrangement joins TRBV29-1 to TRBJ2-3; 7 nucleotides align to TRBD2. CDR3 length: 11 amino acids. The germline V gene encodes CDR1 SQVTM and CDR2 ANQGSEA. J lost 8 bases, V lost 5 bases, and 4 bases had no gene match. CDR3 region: CSVPLASTQYF. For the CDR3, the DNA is TGCAGCGTTCCACTAGCGAGTACGCAGTATTTT.

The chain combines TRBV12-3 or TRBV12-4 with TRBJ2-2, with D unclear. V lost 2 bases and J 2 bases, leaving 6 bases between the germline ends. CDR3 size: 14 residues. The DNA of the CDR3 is TGTGCCAGCAGTTTACTAGTCAACACCGGGGAGCTGTTTTTT. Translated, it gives CASSLLVNTGELFF.

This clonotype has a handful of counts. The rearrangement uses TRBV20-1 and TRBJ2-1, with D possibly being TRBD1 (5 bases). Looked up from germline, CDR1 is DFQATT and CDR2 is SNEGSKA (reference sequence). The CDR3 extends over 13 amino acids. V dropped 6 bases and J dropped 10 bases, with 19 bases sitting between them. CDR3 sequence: CSAPLRGNWEQFF. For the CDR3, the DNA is TGCAGTGCGCCCTTAAGGGGAAATTGGGAGCAGTTCTTC.

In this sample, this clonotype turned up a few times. The CDR3: CASSLRGKNYGYTF. In nucleotides, the CDR3 is TGTGCCAGCAGTTTAAGGGGAAAGAACTATGGCTACACCTTC. J is TRBJ1-2 and V is TRBV12-3 or TRBV12-4, with D possibly being TRBD1 (5 bases). The CDR3 is 14 residues long. V lost 2 bases, J lost 2 bases, and 9 bases lay in between.